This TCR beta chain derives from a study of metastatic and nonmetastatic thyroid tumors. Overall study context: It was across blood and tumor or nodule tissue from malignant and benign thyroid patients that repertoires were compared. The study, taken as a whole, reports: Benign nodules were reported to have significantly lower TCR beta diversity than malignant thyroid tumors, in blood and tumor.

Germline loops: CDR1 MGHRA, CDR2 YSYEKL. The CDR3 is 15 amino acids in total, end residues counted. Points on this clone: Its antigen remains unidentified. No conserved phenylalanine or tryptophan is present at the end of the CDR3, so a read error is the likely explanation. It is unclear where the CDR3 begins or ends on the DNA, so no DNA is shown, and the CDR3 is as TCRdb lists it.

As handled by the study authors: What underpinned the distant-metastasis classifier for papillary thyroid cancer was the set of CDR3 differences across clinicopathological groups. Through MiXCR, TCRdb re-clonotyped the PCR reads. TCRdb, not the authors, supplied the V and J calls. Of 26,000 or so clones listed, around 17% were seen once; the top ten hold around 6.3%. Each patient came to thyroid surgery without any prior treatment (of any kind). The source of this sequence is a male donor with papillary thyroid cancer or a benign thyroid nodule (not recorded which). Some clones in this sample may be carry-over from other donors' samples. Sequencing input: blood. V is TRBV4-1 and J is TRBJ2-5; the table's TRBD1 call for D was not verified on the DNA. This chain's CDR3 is CARQLAGGRGQEAWL.